What follows are 18 T cell receptor beta chains derived from one specimen sequenced in a study of blood T cell repertoires in COVID-19 (dated by TCRdb to 2020 to 2021). The library was prepared using the immunoSEQ multiplex PCR assay. This immuneACCESS table, as held by TCRdb, lists in-frame sequences with V and J called but not all clones. Of the missing ones, under half trace to an unresolved V gene in checked studies; the others have no known cause. For this sample the table gives about 49,000 clones, of which 77% were detected only once. Of the sample, roughly 45% is held by the ten largest clones. Sequencing input: peripheral blood. Every receptor here comes from a man between 65 and 79 years old with active or convalescent COVID-19.

The chain is built from TRBV5-3 and TRBJ1-6; D uncertain. TRBV5-3 is an ORF for which the function is uncertain. Trimming stripped 2 bases from V and 10 bases from J, with 16 bases between. The CDR3 is 15 amino acids. This chain's CDR3 is CARSFLREGGSPLHF. The CDR3 DNA reads as TGTGCCAGAAGCTTTCTGAGGGAAGGAGGGTCACCCCTCCACTTT.

This chain links TRBV12-5 with TRBJ2-7; the match to TRBD1 covers 10 bases. The germline CDR1 and CDR2 sequences are LGHNT and FRNRAP. CDR3 length: 15 residues. The V segment lost 2 bases and the J segment 6 bases; nucleotides outside the gene matches: 7. The CDR3: CASGLSGTGDIEQYF. In DNA form, the CDR3 reads TGTGCTAGTGGTTTGTCCGGGACAGGGGATATCGAGCAGTACTTC.

V is TRBV6-2 or TRBV6-3 and J is TRBJ2-1; 16 positions match TRBD2. This CDR3 has 15 amino acids. V lost 4 bases and J lost 12; bases outside the gene matches: 6. Germline-derived CDR1 and CDR2 are MNHEY and SVGEGT. The CDR3 sequence is CASSLGLAGGPLQFF. DNA for the CDR3: TGTGCCAGCAGTTTGGGACTAGCGGGAGGGCCCTTGCAGTTCTTC.

The gene calls are TRBV6-5 and TRBJ2-3, with D maybe TRBD2 (5 bases). CDR3 length: 13 amino acids. From germline, CDR1 is MNHEY and CDR2 SVGAGI. V lost 8 bases to trimming and J lost 10 bases, with 19 bases between them. The CDR3 DNA follows: TGTGCCAGCCTGGTGAAACGGGCGGGCCCGCAGTATTTT. This codes for CASLVKRAGPQYF.

V is TRBV5-5 and J is TRBJ2-7; D is unclear. Looked up from germline, CDR1 is SGHKS and CDR2 is YYEKEE (reference sequence). Deletions cut 6 bases from V and 2 bases from J, with 15 bases between. The CDR3 is 14 residues long. In DNA form, the CDR3 reads TGTGCCAGCACCCGGTTAGCCGGTACCTACGAGCAGTACTTC. Protein: CASTRLAGTYEQYF.

About this clone: Germline is not matched at one junction end, which may reflect a read error. This same CDR3 is encoded by further DNA sequences in the sample. The chain is built from TRBV27 and TRBJ2-1, with unresolved D. The CDR3 runs to 11 residues. Germline-derived CDR1 and CDR2 are MNHEY and SMNVEV (reference sequence). DNA for the CDR3: TGTGCCAGCAGTTTATACAACGAGCAGTTCTTC. Residues: CASSLYNEQFF.

The chain has TRBV29-1 and TRBJ2-6; D is undetermined. The V end lost 1 base, the J end lost 3 bases, and 4 bases lay between the germline ends. Germline-derived CDR1 and CDR2 are SQVTM and ANQGSEA. CDR3 size: 13 residues. The DNA for the CDR3 is TGCAGCGTTGAAGGGCTTGGGGCCAACGTCCTGACTTTC. Protein product: CSVEGLGANVLTF. Using reference TRBV29-1 and TRBJ2-6 for the parts outside the CDR3, the full variable domain is SAVISQKPSRDICQRGTSLTIQCQVDSQVTMMFWYRQQPGQSLTLIATANQGSEATYESGFVIDKFPISRPNLTFSTLTVSNMSPEDSSIYLCSVEGLGANVLTFGAGSRLTVL.

The chain uses TRBV19 and TRBJ2-1, with TRBD2 matching over 12 bases. The V gene end was trimmed by 6 bases and the J gene end by 5 bases; junction bases not matched to a gene: 5. There are 15 residues in the CDR3. Germline CDR1 is LNHDA and CDR2 is SQIVND (reference sequence). In DNA form, the CDR3 reads TGTGCCAGTAGCCTACTAGCGGGGGGTAACAATGAGCAGTTCTTC. It translates to CASSLLAGGNNEQFF.

Only one count was recorded for this clone. The rearrangement uses TRBV7-2 and TRBJ2-3; 8 bases line up with TRBD1. CDR1 is SGHTA, CDR2 FQGNSA, per germline. This CDR3 has 15 residues. After removal of 4 bases from V and 6 bases from J, the junction contained 9 bases not matched to a gene. The CDR3 reads CASSSRPQGVDTQYF. DNA of the CDR3: TGTGCCAGCAGCTCCCGCCCACAGGGGGTGGATACGCAGTATTTT.

The genes are TRBV7-9 and TRBJ1-5, with 7 bases aligning to TRBD1. The CDR3 loop spans 14 amino acids. Germline loops: CDR1 SEHNR, CDR2 FQNEAQ (reference sequence). V shed 5 bases, J shed 5 bases, and the junction held 6 bases outside the gene matches. CDR3 in amino acids: CASSQSQGYQPQHF. CDR3 coding DNA: TGTGCCAGCAGCCAGTCACAGGGGTATCAGCCCCAGCATTTT.

The chain combines TRBV5-5 with TRBJ2-7, with D perhaps matching TRBD2 (6 bases). The CDR3 loop spans 15 amino acids. CDR1 and CDR2 (germline): SGHKS, YYEKEE (reference sequence). V dropped 1 base and J dropped 2 bases, with 13 bases sitting between them. CDR3 sequence: CASSLTGGSTYEQYF. The CDR3 coding sequence is TGTGCCAGCAGCTTGACTGGGGGGAGTACCTACGAGCAGTACTTC.

The chain couples TRBV5-4 to TRBJ2-7, with 11 nucleotides matching TRBD1. Trimming removed 3 bases from V and 7 bases from J; junction bases left unmatched: 9. CDR3 size: 15 residues. The V gene's germline CDR1 is SGHNT and CDR2 YYREEE (reference sequence). CDR3: CASSWGDRGSGEQYF. The CDR3 DNA is TGTGCCAGCAGCTGGGGGGACAGGGGGTCTGGGGAGCAGTACTTC.

The chain has TRBV5-5 and TRBJ2-7, with 8 bases identical to TRBD2. The junction had 13 bases not matched to a gene; V was cut back by 4 bases and J by 4 bases. CDR1 and CDR2 from the germline V gene are SGHKS and YYEKEE (reference sequence). The CDR3 contains 16 residues. The CDR3 coding sequence is TGTGCCAGCAGCGTGGCCGATCCGGGGGGGCAGTACGAGCAGTACTTC. This sequence encodes CASSVADPGGQYEQYF.

Ten or more counts support this clone. V is TRBV15 and J is TRBJ1-3; D is ambiguous. The CDR3 is 17 amino acids. Per germline, CDR1 LNHNV and CDR2 YYDKDF (reference sequence). The V and J ends lost 0 bases and 0 bases respectively, with 12 bases between them. In nucleotides, the CDR3 is TGTGCCACCAGCAGAGATCTGTTTCCGTCCTCTGGAAACACCATATATTTT. Translation gives CATSRDLFPSSGNTIYF.

The chain links TRBV7-2 to TRBJ2-4; D perhaps matches TRBD1 (5 bases). The V end lost 1 base, the J end lost 2 bases, and 6 bases lay between the germline ends. The CDR3 is 14 residues long. Germline lookup yields CDR1 SGHTA and CDR2 FQGNSA. This CDR3 reads CASSLGGTKNIQYF. CDR3 nucleotide sequence: TGTGCCAGCAGCTTAGGGGGCACCAAAAACATTCAGTACTTC.

This clone was picked up a small number of times. The V call is TRBV11-2, the J call TRBJ2-6; perhaps TRBD1 as D (6 bases). The CDR3 loop spans 16 amino acids. Germline V CDR1 and CDR2: SGHAT, FQNNGV. Trimming took off 5 bases at V and 2 bases at J, with 13 bases between the two ends. CDR3 amino acids: CASSVQGRTGANVLTF. The CDR3 DNA is TGTGCCAGCAGCGTACAGGGCCGCACTGGGGCCAACGTCCTGACTTTC.

The chain carries TRBV15 and TRBJ2-1; TRBD1 agrees at 8 bases. V trimming: 0 bases; J trimming: 6 bases; junction bases outside the gene matches: 10. Germline CDR1 is LNHNV and CDR2 is YYDKDF (reference sequence). The CDR3 is made up of 17 amino acids. The DNA of the CDR3 is TGTGCCACCAGCAGAGATCCACCGGGACAGGTCGCCAATGAGCAGTTCTTC. The encoded protein is CATSRDPPGQVANEQFF.

The chain combines TRBV24-1 with TRBJ1-5; TRBD1 matches 8 bases. Trimming cost V 8 bases and J 4 bases; bases outside gene matches: 3. The CDR3 totals 13 residues. CDR1 is KGHDR and CDR2 is SFDVKD in the germline V gene. The CDR3 here is CATKGQGNQPQHF. As DNA, the CDR3 is TGTGCCACCAAAGGACAGGGTAATCAGCCCCAGCATTTT.